This is a list of T cell receptor beta chains from one sample in a study of esophageal squamous cell carcinoma under preoperative chemotherapy. TCRdb analysed the PCR reads with MiXCR anew, one entry per CDR3 protein. This table holds 25,000 to 35,000 distinct CDR3 sequences, roughly half found once. This material was obtained from a patient given preoperative chemotherapy. Every receptor here comes from a human donor with esophageal squamous cell carcinoma. The donor label of this sample is uncertain. Both conserved end residues are part of each CDR3. Each record gives: J gene, clone size, D gene, V gene, CDR3 DNA, CDR3 protein. D genes are given only for firm matches. Clone sizes are given selectively: once, few, many, or a class where the clone is expanded.

j_gene: TRBJ2-1; abundance: medium-sized; d_gene: TRBD2; v_gene: TRBV7-9; CDR3nt: TGTGCCAGCAGAGGTAGCGGGAGGGCGGGGAATGAGCAGTTCTTC; CDR3aa: CASRGSGRAGNEQFF
j_gene: TRBJ1-2; abundance: NA; d_gene: NA; v_gene: TRBV7-2; CDR3nt: TGTGCCAGCAGCCTGACAGCCGATCCCAACTATGGCTACACCTTC; CDR3aa: CASSLTADPNYGYTF
j_gene: TRBJ2-2; abundance: once; d_gene: TRBD1; v_gene: TRBV6-1; CDR3nt: TGTGCCAGCAGGCGAAGGAGACTCGCGGCACTGAGCACAGGGGCGCTGTTTTTT; CDR3aa: CASRRRRLAALSTGALFF
j_gene: TRBJ2-3; abundance: NA; d_gene: NA; v_gene: TRBV10-1; CDR3nt: TGCGCCAGCAGTGAGTACTCGACCGGGGGTACGCAGTATTTT; CDR3aa: CASSEYSTGGTQYF
j_gene: TRBJ2-1; abundance: NA; d_gene: TRBD2; v_gene: TRBV7-6; CDR3nt: TGTGCCAGCAGTAGGGCGGGAGACTCCTACAATGAGCAGTTCTTC; CDR3aa: CASSRAGDSYNEQFF
j_gene: TRBJ2-3; abundance: once; d_gene: TRBD2; v_gene: TRBV10-1; CDR3nt: TGCGCCAGCAGAGAGCGGGAAGGGAAAGACACGCAGTATTTT; CDR3aa: CASREREGKDTQYF
j_gene: TRBJ2-1; abundance: few; d_gene: TRBD2; v_gene: TRBV12-3/TRBV12-4; CDR3nt: TGTGCCAGCAGTGGAGTAGCGGGAGCCCTTACTGAGCAGTTCTTC; CDR3aa: CASSGVAGALTEQFF
j_gene: TRBJ2-3; abundance: few; d_gene: NA; v_gene: TRBV7-2; CDR3nt: TGTGCCAGCGGGGGGCACGGGGGCCGAGGGACAGAGACGCAGTATTTT; CDR3aa: CASGGHGGRGTETQYF
j_gene: TRBJ2-3; abundance: NA; d_gene: NA; v_gene: TRBV7-2; CDR3nt: TGTGCCAGCGGCCGACACGGGGGCCGAGGCACAGAGACCCAGTATTTT; CDR3aa: CASGRHGGRGTETQYF
j_gene: TRBJ2-1; abundance: NA; d_gene: NA; v_gene: TRBV12-3/TRBV12-4; CDR3nt: TGTGCCAGCAGCGCCGGGATTGTGGGCTACAATGAGCAGTTCTTC; CDR3aa: CASSAGIVGYNEQFF
j_gene: TRBJ2-6; abundance: few; d_gene: TRBD1; v_gene: TRBV12-3/TRBV12-4; CDR3nt: TGTGCCAGCAGTCTACGGACAGGGGGCTCTGGGGCCAACGTCCTGACTTTC; CDR3aa: CASSLRTGGSGANVLTF